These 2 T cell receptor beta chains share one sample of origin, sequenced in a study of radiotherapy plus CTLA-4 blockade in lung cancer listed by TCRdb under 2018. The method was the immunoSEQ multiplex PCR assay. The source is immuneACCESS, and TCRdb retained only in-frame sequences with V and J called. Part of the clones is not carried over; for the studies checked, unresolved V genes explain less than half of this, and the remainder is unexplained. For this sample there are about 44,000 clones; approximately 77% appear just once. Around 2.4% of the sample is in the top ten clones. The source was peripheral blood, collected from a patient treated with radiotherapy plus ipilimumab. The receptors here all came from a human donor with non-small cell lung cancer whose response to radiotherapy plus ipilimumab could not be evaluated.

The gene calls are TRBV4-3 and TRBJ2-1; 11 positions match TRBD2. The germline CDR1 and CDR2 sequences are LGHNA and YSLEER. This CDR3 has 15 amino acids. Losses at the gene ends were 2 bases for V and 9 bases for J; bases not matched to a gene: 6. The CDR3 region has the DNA TGCGCCAGCAGCCAACAACTAGCGGGGGTGATTGAGCAGTTCTTC. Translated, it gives CASSQQLAGVIEQFF.

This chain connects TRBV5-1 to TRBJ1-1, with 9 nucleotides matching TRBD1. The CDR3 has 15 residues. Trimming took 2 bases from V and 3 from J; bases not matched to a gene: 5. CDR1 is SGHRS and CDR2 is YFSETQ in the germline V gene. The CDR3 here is CASSFGTGKYTEAFF. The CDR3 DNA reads TGCGCCAGCAGCTTTGGGACAGGGAAATACACTGAAGCTTTCTTT.